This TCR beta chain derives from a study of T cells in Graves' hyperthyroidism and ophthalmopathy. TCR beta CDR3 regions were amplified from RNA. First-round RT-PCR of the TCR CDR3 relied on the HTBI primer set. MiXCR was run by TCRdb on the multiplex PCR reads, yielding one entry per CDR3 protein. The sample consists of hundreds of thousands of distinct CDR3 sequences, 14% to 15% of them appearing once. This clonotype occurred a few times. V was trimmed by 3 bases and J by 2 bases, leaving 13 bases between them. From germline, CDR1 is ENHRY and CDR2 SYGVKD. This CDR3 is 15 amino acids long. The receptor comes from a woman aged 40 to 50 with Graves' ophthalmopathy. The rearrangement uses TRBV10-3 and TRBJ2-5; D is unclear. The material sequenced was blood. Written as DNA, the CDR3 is TGTGCCATCAGTGACTCGGAAATCGGGCAAGAGACCCAGTACTTC. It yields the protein CAISDSEIGQETQYF.